The 5 T cell receptor beta chains in this list originate from one sample, sequenced in a study of early T cells in non-severe SARS-CoV-2 infection. One entry per CDR3 protein results from TCRdb running MiXCR on the 5' RACE reads. Of tens of thousands of distinct CDR3 sequences in the sample, about a sixth are singletons; the top ten hold roughly an eighth. The material sequenced was whole blood. Receptors originate from an adult who was a healthcare worker with PCR-confirmed SARS-CoV-2 infection or an uninfected control (not recorded which).

This clonotype occurred a few times. The chain joins TRBV28 to TRBJ2-1; 10 bases line up with TRBD2. Germline loops: CDR1 MDHEN, CDR2 SYDVKM. This CDR3 has 17 amino acids. After removal of 8 bases from V and 5 bases from J, the junction contained 15 bases not matched to a gene. CDR3 DNA sequence: TGTGCCAGCTCCGACACAACAGGAGCGGGGGGGAACAATGAGCAGTTCTTC. It translates to CASSDTTGAGGNNEQFF.

This clonotype was observed a handful of times. The chain couples TRBV28 to TRBJ2-4, with D tentatively TRBD1 or TRBD2 (5 bases each). From germline, CDR1 is MDHEN and CDR2 SYDVKM. V gave up 5 bases and J gave up 5 bases, with 7 bases separating them. This CDR3 comprises 12 residues. The CDR3 loop is CASSRGQNIQYF. CDR3 coding DNA: TGTGCCAGCAGTAGGGGACAAAACATTCAGTACTTC.

This clonotype occurred a few times. This rearrangement joins TRBV28 to TRBJ2-7; D is perhaps TRBD1 or TRBD2 (5 bases each). V lost 7 bases to trimming and J lost 5 bases, with 15 bases between them. Germline V gives CDR1 MDHEN, CDR2 SYDVKM. CDR3 size: 13 residues. The CDR3 region has the DNA TGTGCCAGCATCACGGGGCTTGGGAACGAGCAGTACTTC. Residues: CASITGLGNEQYF.

The chain links TRBV6-4 to TRBJ2-6; D is unresolved. The V and J ends lost 8 bases and 1 base respectively, with 6 bases between them. The CDR3 sequence is 13 residues long. Germline V gene sequence: CDR1 MRHNA, CDR2 SNTAGT. Written as DNA, the CDR3 is TGTGCCAGCCGACCATCTGGGGCCAACGTCCTGACTTTC. Translating gives CASRPSGANVLTF.

This clonotype was recorded a few times. The rearrangement uses TRBV20-1 and TRBJ1-4; a weak D match, TRBD1 (5 bases). The CDR3 contains 13 residues. The germline CDR1 and CDR2 sequences are DFQATT and SNEGSKA (reference sequence). CDR3 residues: CKGLDEMSGKLFF. CDR3 bases: TGCAAGGGACTCGACGAAATGAGCGGAAAACTGTTTTTT.